The present T cell receptor (beta chain) was sequenced within a study of neurological immune-mediated disorders. This clonotype was counted at least ten times. The CDR3 spans 14 residues. Germline V gene lookup returns CDR1 MNHEY and CDR2 SMNVEV (reference sequence). Trimming removed 2 bases from V and 6 bases from J, with 10 bases in between. TCRdb re-derived calls from the 5' RACE reads in MiXCR, one entry per CDR3 protein. The sample lists 95,000 to 150,000 distinct CDR3 sequences; 3.2% were seen once. V usage is TRBV27 and J usage is TRBJ2-2; maybe TRBD1 (5 bases). The sequenced sample was PBMCs. This receptor was obtained from a woman aged 25 to 39 with multiple sclerosis. In DNA form, the CDR3 reads TGTGCCAGCAGTTTAACCCCAGGGCCCGGGGAGCTGTTTTTT. Amino acids: CASSLTPGPGELFF.